A selection of T cell receptor beta chains follows, all from one sample in a study of blood T cell repertoires in COVID-19. Clones were read by immunoSEQ multiplex PCR, and TCRdb kept only the in-frame ones, dropping some. The sample comprises 300,000 or so clones, around 90% of which are singletons, and about 4% rests with the top ten. The sample was peripheral blood. The receptor set was obtained from a woman in her 40s with acute or convalescent COVID-19. Both conserved end residues are part of each CDR3. Fields, in order: J gene, V gene, D gene, clone size, CDR3 protein, CDR3 DNA. A D gene is named only where the DNA matches it firmly. Clone size appears in some rows only: once, few, many, or a class for an expanded clone.

>TRBJ1-2|TRBV9|TRBD1|-
CASSALRDRVNYGYTF
TGTGCCAGCAGCGCCCTCCGGGACAGGGTTAACTATGGCTACACCTTC
>TRBJ1-1|TRBV29-1|TRBD1|-
CSVPGTVNTEAFF
TGCAGCGTCCCCGGGACAGTGAACACTGAAGCTTTCTTT
>TRBJ1-5|TRBV4-1|-|-
CASSQDGGVRGQPQHF
TGCGCCAGCAGCCAAGATGGTGGAGTCAGAGGGCAGCCCCAGCATTTT
>TRBJ2-3|TRBV7-9|TRBD2|-
CASSLEAGGTDTQYF
TGTGCCAGCAGCTTAGAAGCGGGGGGCACAGATACGCAGTATTTT
>TRBJ1-2|TRBV30|TRBD1|once
CAWKDRGLSNYGYTF
TGTGCCTGGAAAGACAGGGGGCTAAGTAACTATGGCTACACCTTC
>TRBJ1-4|TRBV10-2|TRBD1|-
CASRKTGGTEKLFF
TGCGCCAGCAGGAAGACAGGGGGGACTGAAAAACTGTTTTTT
>TRBJ1-5|TRBV19|-|-
CASSKQANQPQHF
TGTGCCAGTAGTAAACAGGCAAATCAGCCCCAGCATTTT
>TRBJ2-3|TRBV27|TRBD2|-
CASRSHGGITDTQYF
TGTGCCAGCCGATCTCACGGGGGGATCACAGATACGCAGTATTTT
>TRBJ2-4|TRBV9|TRBD2|-
CASSVGGGPKNIQYF
TGTGCCAGCAGCGTAGGCGGGGGGCCCAAAAACATTCAGTACTTC
>TRBJ2-1|TRBV12-5|TRBD1|-
CASGPQGGGSYNEQFF
TGTGCTAGTGGCCCACAGGGGGGTGGCTCCTACAATGAGCAGTTCTTC
>TRBJ1-5|TRBV9|-|-
CASSVGVGLSNQPQHF
TGTGCCAGCAGCGTAGGGGTGGGACTTAGCAATCAGCCCCAGCATTTT
>TRBJ2-1|TRBV5-6|TRBD1|-
CASSLRRGIKYEQFF
TGTGCCAGCAGCTTGCGCAGGGGGATAAAGTATGAGCAGTTCTTC
>TRBJ1-2|TRBV20-1|-|-
CSAWTRGTEAF
TGCAGTGCTTGGACAAGGGGGACCGAGGCCTTC
>TRBJ1-1|TRBV5-8|-|-
CASSSGQRRLNTEAFF
TGTGCCAGCAGCTCCGGACAGAGACGCTTGAACACTGAAGCTTTCTTT
>TRBJ2-1|TRBV2|-|-
CASSEVGTREQFF
TGTGCCAGCAGTGAAGTTGGGACTCGCGAGCAGTTCTTC
>TRBJ1-1|TRBV5-1|-|once
CASSTGGAKNTEAFF
TGCGCCAGCAGCACGGGTGGGGCAAAGAACACTGAAGCTTTCTTT
>TRBJ1-1|TRBV9|TRBD1|-
CASSVTGTGTVGEAFF
TGTGCCAGCAGCGTCACCGGGACAGGGACGGTCGGTGAAGCTTTCTTT
>TRBJ2-3|TRBV5-1|-|-
CASSLVAPIARSTDTQYF
TGCGCCAGCAGCTTGGTCGCCCCAATAGCACGGAGCACAGATACGCAGTATTTT
>TRBJ1-5|TRBV19|TRBD1|-
CASSIRLGQGKPQHF
TGTGCCAGTAGTATCCGCCTGGGACAGGGGAAGCCCCAGCATTTT
>TRBJ1-5|TRBV19|-|once
CASSITRQSNQPQHF
TGTGCCAGTAGTATAACCCGACAATCCAATCAGCCCCAGCATTTT
>TRBJ2-3|TRBV29-1|TRBD2|once
CSVEWVPGLAGSTDTQYF
TGCAGCGTTGAATGGGTTCCGGGACTAGCGGGGAGCACAGATACGCAGTATTTT
>TRBJ1-2|TRBV29-1|TRBD1|once
CSVGGTDNYGYTF
TGCAGCGTTGGAGGGACAGATAACTATGGCTACACCTTC
>TRBJ2-3|TRBV7-6|TRBD2|-
CASSSPLLAGGGSTDTQYF
TGTGCCAGCAGCAGCCCGCTGCTAGCGGGGGGCGGTAGTACAGATACGCAGTATTTT
>TRBJ1-1|TRBV19|-|-
CASRDPGYNTEAFF
TGTGCCAGTAGGGATCCGGGATACAACACTGAAGCTTTCTTT
>TRBJ1-4|TRBV9|TRBD1|once
CASSPKGGGAFEKLFF
TGTGCCAGCAGCCCCAAAGGAGGGGGCGCATTCGAAAAACTGTTTTTT
>TRBJ2-3|TRBV5-1|TRBD2|-
CASSTQTSGGWTDTQYF
TGCGCCAGCAGCACCCAGACTAGCGGGGGGTGGACAGATACGCAGTATTTT
>TRBJ1-2|TRBV18|TRBD1|-
CASSPRENRGYGYTF
TGTGCCAGCTCACCACGGGAGAACAGGGGGTATGGCTACACCTTC
>TRBJ1-1|TRBV6-5|TRBD1|-
CASRSGQGVNTEAFF
TGTGCCAGCAGATCCGGACAGGGAGTGAACACTGAAGCTTTCTTT
>TRBJ2-3|TRBV28|TRBD2|-
CASSFSYLAGGPYTQYF
TGTGCCAGCAGTTTTTCTTACCTAGCGGGGGGGCCATATACGCAGTATTTT
>TRBJ2-5|TRBV11-2|TRBD2|once
CASSLMASGGSRRSETQYF
TGTGCCAGCAGCTTAATGGCTAGCGGGGGGTCTAGAAGGTCGGAGACCCAGTACTTC
>TRBJ1-6|TRBV19|-|once
CASSIVSGDSPLHF
TGTGCCAGTAGTATAGTATCCGGGGATTCACCCCTCCACTTT
>TRBJ1-2|TRBV5-1|TRBD1|-
CASSLDRDGYTF
TGCGCCAGCAGCTTAGACAGGGATGGCTACACCTTC
>TRBJ1-2|TRBV6-5|TRBD1|-
CASSYDRVGGYTF
TGTGCCAGCAGTTACGACAGGGTCGGCGGCTACACCTTC
>TRBJ2-6|TRBV10-3|TRBD1|-
CAIKETGGVSGANVLTF
TGTGCCATCAAAGAGACAGGGGGGGTCTCTGGGGCCAACGTCCTGACTTTC
>TRBJ1-2|TRBV12-2|-|-
CASRPWQGQDSIWYGYTF
TGTGCAAGTCGCCCCTGGCAGGGCCAAGACAGTATTTGGTATGGCTACACCTTC
>TRBJ2-5|TRBV9|TRBD1|-
CASSVTGQWGETQYF
TGTGCCAGCAGCGTAACGGGACAGTGGGGAGAGACCCAGTACTTC
>TRBJ1-1|TRBV4-1|-|-
CASSQGGRNTEAFF
TGCGCCAGCAGCCAAGGAGGGAGGAACACTGAAGCTTTCTTT
>TRBJ2-5|TRBV19|TRBD1|-
CASSITGEETQYF
TGTGCCAGTAGTATCACAGGGGAAGAGACCCAGTACTTC
>TRBJ1-2|TRBV5-1|TRBD1|-
CASSSQGAEGYTF
TGCGCCAGCAGCTCACAGGGGGCGGAGGGCTACACCTTC
>TRBJ1-3|TRBV15|-|-
CATSRDVTFGNTIYF
TGTGCCACCAGCAGAGATGTTACTTTTGGAAACACCATATATTTT
>TRBJ2-2|TRBV11-3|TRBD1|-
CASSTDRGHTGELFF
TGTGCCAGCAGCACAGACAGGGGTCACACCGGGGAGCTGTTTTTT
>TRBJ1-2|TRBV2|TRBD1|-
CASSERGTDYGYTF
TGTGCCAGCAGTGAAAGAGGGACAGATTATGGCTACACCTTC
>TRBJ1-1|TRBV18|-|-
CASSPQNRNTEAFF
TGTGCCAGCTCACCACAGAATAGGAACACTGAAGCTTTCTTT
>TRBJ2-2|TRBV2|TRBD2|-
CASGGGGVGGELFF
TGTGCCAGTGGTGGCGGGGGTGTCGGCGGGGAGCTGTTTTTT
>TRBJ2-1|TRBV19|TRBD2|few
CASSIGRAGGYNEQFF
TGTGCCAGTAGTATAGGAAGGGCGGGGGGCTACAATGAGCAGTTCTTC
>TRBJ1-1|TRBV6-5|-|-
CASGGGGVEAFF
TGTGCCAGCGGGGGGGGAGGGGTTGAAGCTTTCTTT
>TRBJ1-2|TRBV27|-|few
CASSLSGGPRANYGYTF
TGTGCCAGCAGTTTATCGGGGGGTCCCCGGGCCAACTATGGCTACACCTTC
>TRBJ2-1|TRBV18|TRBD2|-
CASSPGTSGGPYNEQFF
TGTGCCAGCTCACCGGGGACTAGCGGGGGTCCGTACAATGAGCAGTTCTTC
>TRBJ1-6|TRBV19|-|-
CASSALEAVVGNSPLHF
TGTGCCAGTAGTGCCTTAGAAGCGGTTGTTGGTAATTCACCCCTCCACTTT
>TRBJ2-5|TRBV6-2/TRBV6-3|-|-
CASSYSTGVNYQETQYF
TGTGCCAGCAGTTACTCGACGGGGGTAAACTACCAAGAGACCCAGTACTTC
>TRBJ2-5|TRBV5-6|TRBD2|-
CASSFPSGGYQETQYF
TGTGCCAGCAGCTTTCCCAGCGGGGGGTACCAAGAGACCCAGTACTTC
>TRBJ1-2|TRBV2|-|-
CASSGQANYGYTF
TGTGCCAGCAGCGGACAAGCAAACTATGGCTACACCTTC
>TRBJ2-3|TRBV9|TRBD2|-
CASNSGESRTQYF
TGTGCCAGCAACAGCGGGGAATCTAGGACGCAGTATTTT
>TRBJ1-5|TRBV20-1|-|-
CSASPGVNQPQHF
TGCAGTGCTAGTCCAGGGGTAAATCAGCCCCAGCATTTT
>TRBJ1-1|TRBV7-6|TRBD1|-
CASSPRTGMNTEAFF
TGTGCCAGCAGCCCTCGGACAGGGATGAACACTGAAGCTTTCTTT
>TRBJ1-3|TRBV9|-|-
CASSNHPPSSGNTIYF
TGTGCCAGCAGCAACCACCCCCCGAGCTCTGGAAACACCATATATTTT